Following are 12 T cell receptor beta chains from one sample sequenced in a study of shared clonotypes between healthy human individuals. The data were produced by immunoSEQ multiplex PCR, yet TCRdb's version contains in-frame clones alone and is incomplete. The sample includes roughly 1,500,000 clones, 95% to 99% of them seen just once. The sequenced material came from naive CD4+ T cells sorted from blood. As to subset: CD45RA+ positively selected. The source is a man aged 30-40 years in good health.

The V gene is TRBV11-2, the J gene TRBJ2-2; 7 bases map to TRBD2. Germline V gene data show CDR1 as SGHAT and CDR2 as FQNNGV. J was trimmed by 1 base and V by 4 bases; bases with no gene match: 6. The CDR3 extends over 16 amino acids. CDR3 region: CASSSLRGGNTGELFF. CDR3 bases: TGTGCCAGCAGCTCACTCCGCGGGGGGAACACCGGGGAGCTGTTTTTT.

The chain recombines TRBV30 with TRBJ2-1, with D perhaps matching TRBD1 or TRBD2 (6 bases each). Between the trimmed V and J ends, which lost 8 bases and 7 bases, there was a span of 15 bases. The CDR3 runs 12 residues. The germline gives CDR1 GTSNPN, CDR2 SVGIG (reference sequence). CDR3 bases: TGTGCCACCCAAAGGGGGAGGAATGAGCAGTTCTTC. This gives the protein CATQRGRNEQFF.

Regarding this clone: Other DNA sequences in this sample translate to the same CDR3. The chain employs TRBV10-3 and TRBJ2-2; TRBD2 matches at 13 bases. With V trimmed by 6 bases and J by 6 bases, 1 base remained unmatched. The CDR3 consists of 14 residues. In germline, CDR1 is ENHRY, CDR2 SYGVKD. The CDR3: CAIRLAGGPGELFF. DNA for the CDR3: TGTGCCATCAGACTAGCGGGAGGGCCCGGGGAGCTGTTTTTT.

This chain uses TRBV28 with TRBJ2-5; the D gene is possibly TRBD2 (6 bases). Germline V lookup: CDR1 MDHEN, CDR2 SYDVKM. This CDR3 region has 14 residues. Between the trimmed V and J ends, which lost 8 bases and 0 bases, there was a span of 13 bases. The CDR3 nucleotides are TGTGCCAGCTCCCAGCGGGTATACCAAGAGACCCAGTACTTC. Its protein product is CASSQRVYQETQYF.

J is TRBJ2-7 and V is TRBV11-3; no clear D gene. The CDR3 runs 13 residues. V was pared by 0 bases and J by 6 bases, with 9 bases between. Germline assignment: CDR1 SGHNT and CDR2 YENEEA. CDR3 amino acids: CASSLDRDGEQYF. The CDR3 DNA reads TGTGCCAGCAGCTTAGATCGAGACGGCGAGCAGTACTTC.

V usage is TRBV27 and J usage is TRBJ2-1; TRBD2 aligns across 10 bases. The CDR3 covers 14 residues. With V trimmed by 3 bases and J by 6 bases, 2 bases remained unmatched. Germline V gene sequence: CDR1 MNHEY, CDR2 SMNVEV (reference sequence). The CDR3 nucleotides read TGTGCCAGCAGTTTCCGGACTAGCGGCAATGAGCAGTTCTTC. The encoded protein is CASSFRTSGNEQFF.

The genes are TRBV27 and TRBJ2-1; 12 bases match TRBD2. Germline V gene data show CDR1 as MNHEY and CDR2 as SMNVEV (reference sequence). CDR3 length: 15 amino acids. The V segment lost 5 bases and the J segment 7 bases; nucleotides outside the gene matches: 6. CDR3 nucleotides: TGTGCCAGCAGTGTGGGGCTAGCGGGAGGGAATGAGCAGTTCTTC. Translating gives CASSVGLAGGNEQFF.

The rearrangement links TRBV6-1 to TRBJ1-2, with 8 nucleotides matching TRBD1. The V and J ends lost 1 base and 3 bases, in that order; junction bases with no gene match: 4. The CDR3 has 15 amino acids. The germline gives CDR1 MNHNS, CDR2 SASEGT. CDR3 region: CASSEGQGRYYGYTF. The CDR3 coding sequence is TGTGCCAGCAGTGAAGGACAGGGGCGGTACTATGGCTACACCTTC.

This chain joins TRBV5-5 and TRBJ1-3, with D possibly TRBD1 on 6 matching bases. Germline CDR1 SGHKS, CDR2 YYEKEE (reference sequence). There are 16 residues in the CDR3. V shed 4 bases and J shed 0 bases, with 14 bases lying between them. The CDR3 sequence is CASSPLTGLSGNTIYF. DNA of the CDR3: TGTGCCAGCAGCCCACTGACAGGCCTCTCTGGAAACACCATATATTTT.

The chain's CDR3 is CASSLSGGSHTHNEQFF. The CDR3 DNA reads as TGTGCCAGCAGTTTAAGTGGCGGGTCCCACACACACAATGAGCAGTTCTTC. The chain carries TRBV28 and TRBJ2-1; tentatively, D is TRBD2 (5 bases). V was shortened by 2 bases and J by 5 bases, with 19 bases between the two germline ends. The CDR3 covers 17 residues. The germline gives CDR1 MDHEN, CDR2 SYDVKM.

The chain employs TRBV5-5 and TRBJ1-5; no reliable D call. Germline V lookup: CDR1 SGHKS, CDR2 YYEKEE (reference sequence). Trimming shortened V by 0 bases and J by 6 bases, and 13 bases separated the two germline ends. The CDR3 totals 15 residues. The CDR3 sequence: CASSLGSLGGQPQHF. The CDR3 region has the DNA TGTGCCAGCAGCTTGGGTTCCCTAGGTGGTCAGCCCCAGCATTTT.

V gene TRBV11-2 combines with J gene TRBJ1-2; D perhaps matches TRBD1 (5 bases). CDR1 SGHAT and CDR2 FQNNGV come from the germline V gene. The CDR3 covers 13 residues. V lost 7 bases and J lost 8, with 17 bases in between. The CDR3 sequence is CASTTIRDGGYTF. The CDR3 nucleotides read TGTGCCAGCACCACCATCAGGGACGGGGGCTACACCTTC.